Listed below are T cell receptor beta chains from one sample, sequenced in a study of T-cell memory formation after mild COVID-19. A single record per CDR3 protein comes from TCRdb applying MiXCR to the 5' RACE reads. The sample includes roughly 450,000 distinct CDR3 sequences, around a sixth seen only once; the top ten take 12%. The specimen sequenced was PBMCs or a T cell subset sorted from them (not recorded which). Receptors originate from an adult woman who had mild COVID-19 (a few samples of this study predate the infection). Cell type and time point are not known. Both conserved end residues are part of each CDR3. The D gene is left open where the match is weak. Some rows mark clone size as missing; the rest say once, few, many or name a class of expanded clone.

CDR3 protein: CSVGRGGPYEQYF
CDR3 DNA: TGCAGCGTTGGCCGAGGCGGCCCCTACGAGCAGTACTTC
clone size: .
J gene: TRBJ2-7
V gene: TRBV29-1
D gene: .

CDR3 protein: CASTRGANTGELFF
CDR3 DNA: TGTGCCAGCACAAGGGGGGCGAACACCGGGGAGCTGTTTTTT
clone size: .
J gene: TRBJ2-2
V gene: TRBV7-8
D gene: .

CDR3 protein: CASSDAGTGTNEQYF
CDR3 DNA: TGTGCCAGCAGTGATGCCGGGACAGGGACCAACGAGCAGTACTTC
clone size: .
J gene: TRBJ2-7
V gene: TRBV6-1
D gene: TRBD1

CDR3 protein: CAWSRGQLTEAFF
CDR3 DNA: TGTGCCTGGAGTAGAGGCCAGCTCACTGAAGCTTTCTTT
clone size: few
J gene: TRBJ1-1
V gene: TRBV30
D gene: .

CDR3 protein: CASSFGTMGRGVEQYF
CDR3 DNA: TGTGCCAGCAGCTTCGGCACCATGGGGCGGGGGGTCGAGCAGTACTTC
clone size: .
J gene: TRBJ2-7
V gene: TRBV7-6
D gene: TRBD2

CDR3 protein: CASSSGRDTYEQYF
CDR3 DNA: TGTGCCAGCAGTTCCGGACGGGACACCTACGAGCAGTACTTC
clone size: .
J gene: TRBJ2-7
V gene: TRBV7-8
D gene: .

CDR3 protein: CASSPGLASTDTQYF
CDR3 DNA: TGTGCCAGCAGCCCGGGACTAGCTAGCACAGATACGCAGTATTTT
clone size: few
J gene: TRBJ2-3
V gene: TRBV7-3
D gene: TRBD2

CDR3 protein: CASSQSLQETQYF
CDR3 DNA: TGCGCCAGCAGCCAATCTCTGCAAGAGACCCAGTACTTC
clone size: .
J gene: TRBJ2-5
V gene: TRBV4-1
D gene: .

CDR3 protein: CAISESGGAETQYF
CDR3 DNA: TGTGCCATCAGTGAGTCAGGAGGGGCAGAGACCCAGTACTTC
clone size: .
J gene: TRBJ2-5
V gene: TRBV10-3
D gene: .

CDR3 protein: CASSVGPLFTGELFF
CDR3 DNA: TGTGCCAGCAGCGTAGGCCCTCTCTTCACCGGGGAGCTGTTTTTT
clone size: few
J gene: TRBJ2-2
V gene: TRBV9
D gene: .

CDR3 protein: CASRQRQAGETQYF
CDR3 DNA: TGTGCCAGCAGGCAGCGGCAGGCAGGGGAGACCCAGTACTTC
clone size: few
J gene: TRBJ2-5
V gene: TRBV27
D gene: .

CDR3 protein: CASSQYRRGTDTQYF
CDR3 DNA: TGCGCCAGCAGTCAATATAGGCGAGGCACAGATACGCAGTATTTT
clone size: many
J gene: TRBJ2-3
V gene: TRBV23-1
D gene: .

CDR3 protein: CASSVRRGWDTEAFF
CDR3 DNA: TGTGCCAGCAGCGTCCGTAGGGGCTGGGACACTGAAGCTTTCTTT
clone size: .
J gene: TRBJ1-1
V gene: TRBV11-2
D gene: .

CDR3 protein: CSVEDGPQETQYF
CDR3 DNA: TGCAGCGTTGAGGACGGCCCCCAAGAGACCCAGTACTTC
clone size: .
J gene: TRBJ2-5
V gene: TRBV29-1
D gene: .

CDR3 protein: CSASSVGGRADTQYF
CDR3 DNA: TGCAGTGCTAGTAGCGTAGGTGGGAGGGCAGATACGCAGTATTTT
clone size: .
J gene: TRBJ2-3
V gene: TRBV20-1
D gene: TRBD2

CDR3 protein: CASSTGTKGYTF
CDR3 DNA: TGTGCCAGCAGTACCGGGACGAAGGGCTACACCTTC
clone size: .
J gene: TRBJ1-2
V gene: TRBV28
D gene: .

CDR3 protein: CASSFFSGATYEQYF
CDR3 DNA: TGTGCCAGCAGCTTTTTTAGCGGGGCAACCTACGAGCAGTACTTC
clone size: many
J gene: TRBJ2-7
V gene: TRBV7-9
D gene: TRBD2

CDR3 protein: CSVDALGVNEQFF
CDR3 DNA: TGCAGCGTCGACGCGCTGGGGGTCAATGAGCAGTTCTTC
clone size: .
J gene: TRBJ2-1
V gene: TRBV29-1
D gene: .

CDR3 protein: CASSETGYTLYGYTF
CDR3 DNA: TGTGCCAGCAGCGAGACAGGTTATACGTTATATGGCTACACCTTC
clone size: .
J gene: TRBJ1-2
V gene: TRBV25-1
D gene: .

CDR3 protein: CASSEFSTEAFF
CDR3 DNA: TGTGCCAGCAGTGAATTCTCTACGGAAGCTTTCTTT
clone size: few
J gene: TRBJ1-1
V gene: TRBV25-1
D gene: .

CDR3 protein: CASSLQGPHEQYF
CDR3 DNA: TGTGCCAGCAGCCTACAGGGGCCCCACGAGCAGTACTTC
clone size: .
J gene: TRBJ2-7
V gene: TRBV12-3/TRBV12-4
D gene: TRBD1

CDR3 protein: CASSSAGVPTDTQYF
CDR3 DNA: TGTGCCAGCAGTTCAGCGGGTGTACCGACAGATACGCAGTATTTT
clone size: .
J gene: TRBJ2-3
V gene: TRBV12-3/TRBV12-4
D gene: .

CDR3 protein: CASGTRGAFTDTQYF
CDR3 DNA: TGTGCCAGCGGGACCCGGGGGGCTTTCACAGATACGCAGTATTTT
clone size: few
J gene: TRBJ2-3
V gene: TRBV12-3/TRBV12-4
D gene: .

CDR3 protein: CASSYDWGQPQHF
CDR3 DNA: TGTGCCAGCAGTTATGATTGGGGGCAGCCCCAGCATTTT
clone size: few
J gene: TRBJ1-5
V gene: TRBV27
D gene: .

CDR3 protein: CASSLRQTNIQYF
CDR3 DNA: TGTGCCAGCTCATTGCGACAGACGAACATTCAGTACTTC
clone size: .
J gene: TRBJ2-4
V gene: TRBV18
D gene: .

CDR3 protein: CASSPPNGLGEQYF
CDR3 DNA: TGTGCCAGCAGCCCCCCCAACGGTCTGGGCGAGCAGTACTTC
clone size: few
J gene: TRBJ2-7
V gene: TRBV11-2
D gene: .

CDR3 protein: CASSPGGALSLHEQYF
CDR3 DNA: TGTGCCAGCAGTCCGGGGGGGGCCCTATCCCTGCACGAGCAGTACTTC
clone size: .
J gene: TRBJ2-7
V gene: TRBV12-3/TRBV12-4
D gene: TRBD2